The clone carrying this T cell receptor (beta chain) was observed a few times. What it binds is not known. These data come from a study of T-cell memory formation after mild COVID-19. TCRdb re-derived calls from the 5' RACE reads in MiXCR, one entry per CDR3 protein. Of 470,000 or so distinct CDR3 sequences in the sample, 15% to 20% were seen once. Germline V CDR1 and CDR2: LGHDT, YNNKEL (reference sequence). The trim removed 3 bases at V and 3 bases at J, leaving 10 bases unmatched. This CDR3 is 19 amino acids long. The study, taken as a whole, reports: Day 15 to 85 contracting clones showed balanced CD4/CD8; day 15 to 37 expanders favored CD4+. Researchers found some responding clones in pre-infection memory, a sign that cross-reactive memory joined. Researchers could not confirm that second-wave clones peaking on day 37 targeted SARS-CoV-2. Mainly in CM and EM were contracting CD4+ clones; CD8+ were in EMRA.

The sequence was collected from an adult woman who had mild COVID-19 (a few samples of this study predate the infection). Cell type and time point are not known. The chain links TRBV3-1 to TRBJ2-1, with 14 bases that match TRBD2. Sequenced sample: PBMCs or a T cell subset sorted from them (not recorded which). This CDR3 is CASSHNRGLAGANYNEQFF. CDR3 DNA sequence: TGTGCCAGCAGCCACAATCGGGGACTAGCGGGGGCCAACTACAATGAGCAGTTCTTC.